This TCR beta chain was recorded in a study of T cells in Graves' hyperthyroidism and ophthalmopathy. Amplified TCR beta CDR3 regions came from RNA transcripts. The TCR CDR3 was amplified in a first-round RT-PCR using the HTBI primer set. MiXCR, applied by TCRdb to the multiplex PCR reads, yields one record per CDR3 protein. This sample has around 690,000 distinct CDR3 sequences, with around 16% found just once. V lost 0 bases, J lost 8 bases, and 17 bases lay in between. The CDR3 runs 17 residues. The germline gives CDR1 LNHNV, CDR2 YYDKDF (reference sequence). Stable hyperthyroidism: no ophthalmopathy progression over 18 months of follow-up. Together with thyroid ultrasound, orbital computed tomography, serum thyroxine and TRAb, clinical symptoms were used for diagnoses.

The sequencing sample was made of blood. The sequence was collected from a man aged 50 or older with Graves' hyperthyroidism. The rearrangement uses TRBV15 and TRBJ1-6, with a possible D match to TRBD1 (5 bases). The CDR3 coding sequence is TGTGCCACCAGCAGAGATCTAAGGGACCTCAGGGATTCACCCCTCCACTTT. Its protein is CATSRDLRDLRDSPLHF.